These 7 T cell receptor beta chains originate from one sample sequenced in a study of Graves' ophthalmopathy and Graves' hyperthyroidism. The authors amplified TCR beta CDR3 regions from RNA transcripts. Investigators did first-round RT-PCR with HTBI primers, then second-round multiplex PCR. TCRdb ran MiXCR on the multiplex PCR reads and lists one entry per CDR3 protein. The repertoire holds around 400,000 distinct CDR3 sequences, with about 18% as singletons. The sequencing input was peripheral blood. These receptors originate from a woman aged 18-29 years with Graves' ophthalmopathy.

This clonotype was seen more than once but under ten times. This sequence joins TRBV28 and TRBJ2-5; no firm D call. CDR1 is MDHEN, CDR2 SYDVKM, per germline. The length of the CDR3 is 14 residues. V lost 3 bases and J 1 base, leaving 9 bases between the germline ends. The CDR3 sequence: CASSFTQTQETQYF. Here the CDR3 DNA reads TGTGCCAGCAGTTTCACACAAACCCAAGAGACCCAGTACTTC.

Remarks on this clonotype: One end of the junction does not line up with germline, which may come from a read error. The gene calls are TRBV5-1 and TRBJ2-5; the match to TRBD2 covers 8 bases. The CDR3 is 16 amino acids. The germline gives CDR1 SGHRS, CDR2 YFSETQ. CDR3 DNA sequence: TGCGCCAGCGGCTTGGATAGCGGGGCGTACCAAGGGACCCAGTACTTC. Protein: CASGLDSGAYQGTQYF.

There are many counts of this clonotype. The V call is TRBV30, the J call TRBJ1-5, with 7 bases fitting TRBD1. The V segment lost 2 bases and the J segment 6 bases; nucleotides outside the gene matches: 7. Germline values: CDR1 GTSNPN, CDR2 SVGIG (reference sequence). This CDR3 has 14 amino acids. DNA of the CDR3: TGTGCCTGGAGTCAGGGGGTCGTTAGTCAGCCCCAGCATTTT. As protein: CAWSQGVVSQPQHF.

This clonotype was observed many times. An end of the junction differs from the germline gene, which may be a read error. The rearrangement uses TRBV28 and TRBJ2-7, with TRBD2 as a possible D gene (6 bases). The CDR3 is 15 residues long. Germline V gene data show CDR1 as MDHEN and CDR2 as SYDVKM. The CDR3 sequence: CASSVRDFSSYERYF. For the CDR3, the DNA is TGTGCCAGCAGTGTACGGGACTTCAGCTCCTACGAGCGGTACTTC.

This clonotype has ten or more counts. This chain links TRBV28 with TRBJ2-5; 7 bases are shared with TRBD2. Germline V gene lookup returns CDR1 MDHEN and CDR2 SYDVKM. Losses at the gene ends were 6 bases for V and 3 bases for J; bases not matched to a gene: 7. The CDR3 is 14 amino acids. As DNA, the CDR3 is TGTGCCAGCAGCCTTCTAGCGGTTGAAGAGACCCAGTACTTC. As protein: CASSLLAVEETQYF.

The J gene is TRBJ2-5, the V gene TRBV7-2; 11 bases fit TRBD1. V shed 5 bases and J 5 bases; nucleotides not matched to a gene: 13. The CDR3 sequence is 17 residues long. Germline-derived CDR1 and CDR2 are SGHTA and FQGNSA. In DNA form, the CDR3 reads TGTGCCAGCAGCCACGGGACAGGGGGGATATGGTGGGAGACCCAGTACTTC. It translates to CASSHGTGGIWWETQYF.

On this clonotype: A read error may be the cause here, since a much bigger clone is one base away. The J gene is TRBJ2-7, the V gene TRBV28; 11 positions match TRBD1. CDR3 size: 15 residues. Trimming cost V 8 bases and J 3 bases; bases outside gene matches: 9. Per germline, CDR1 MDHEN and CDR2 SYDVKM. CDR3 DNA sequence: TGTGCCAGCCTTCCCACCGGGACAGGGGGCTACGAGCAGTACTTC. This encodes CASLPTGTGGYEQYF.